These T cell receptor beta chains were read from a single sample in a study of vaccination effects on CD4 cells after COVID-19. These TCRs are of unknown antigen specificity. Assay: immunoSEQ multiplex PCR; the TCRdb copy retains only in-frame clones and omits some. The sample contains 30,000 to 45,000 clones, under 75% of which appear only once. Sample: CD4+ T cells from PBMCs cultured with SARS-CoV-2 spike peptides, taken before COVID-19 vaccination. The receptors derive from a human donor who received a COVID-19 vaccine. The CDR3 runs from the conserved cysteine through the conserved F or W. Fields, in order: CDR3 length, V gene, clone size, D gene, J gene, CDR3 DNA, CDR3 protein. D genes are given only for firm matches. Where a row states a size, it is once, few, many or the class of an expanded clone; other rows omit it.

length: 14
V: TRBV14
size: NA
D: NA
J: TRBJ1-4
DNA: TGTGCCAGCAGCCCCCGGGGAGATAATGAAAAACTGTTTTTT
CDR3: CASSPRGDNEKLFF

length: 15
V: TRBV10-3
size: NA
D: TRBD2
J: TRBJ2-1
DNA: TGTGCCATCAGTGAGGGAGCGGGAGCCTACAATGAGCAGTTCTTC
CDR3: CAISEGAGAYNEQFF

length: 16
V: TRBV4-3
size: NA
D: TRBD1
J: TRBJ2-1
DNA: TGCGCCAGCAGCCAAGAAACCGGGACAGGGTTCAATGAGCAGTTCTTC
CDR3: CASSQETGTGFNEQFF

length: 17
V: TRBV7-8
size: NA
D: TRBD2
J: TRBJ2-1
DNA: TGTGCCAGCAGCGATATTTATAGCGGGGGGACCTACAATGAGCAGTTCTTC
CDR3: CASSDIYSGGTYNEQFF

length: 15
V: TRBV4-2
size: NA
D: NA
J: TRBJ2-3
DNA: TGTGCCAGCAGCCAAGCGGGGGCCGTCACAGATACGCAGTATTTT
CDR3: CASSQAGAVTDTQYF

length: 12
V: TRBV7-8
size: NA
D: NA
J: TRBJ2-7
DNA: TGTGCCAGCAGCTTGGAACGCTACGAGCAGTACTTC
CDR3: CASSLERYEQYF

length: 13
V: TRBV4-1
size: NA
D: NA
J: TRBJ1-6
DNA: TGCGCCAGCAGCCAAGGGGGGGGAAGGTCCCTCCACTTT
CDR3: CASSQGGGRSLHF

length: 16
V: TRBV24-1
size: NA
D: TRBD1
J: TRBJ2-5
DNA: TGTGCCACTAAAGCTGACAGGGCCATACATGGGGAGACCCAGTACTTC
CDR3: CATKADRAIHGETQYF

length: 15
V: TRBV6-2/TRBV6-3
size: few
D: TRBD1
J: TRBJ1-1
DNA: TGTGCCAGCAGCTCCGGGACAGGGTGGGCCACTGAAGCTTTCTTT
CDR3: CASSSGTGWATEAFF

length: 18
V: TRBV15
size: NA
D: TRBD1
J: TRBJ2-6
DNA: TGTGCCACCAGCAGAAGACAGGGCGGCCCCTCTGGGGCCAACGTCCTGACTTTC
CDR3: CATSRRQGGPSGANVLTF

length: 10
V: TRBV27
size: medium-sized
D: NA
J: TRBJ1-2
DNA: TGTGCCAGTGAGGGATATGGCTACACCTTC
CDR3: CASEGYGYTF

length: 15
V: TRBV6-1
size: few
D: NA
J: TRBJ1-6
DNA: TGTGCCAGCAGTGAAGGAGCAGGGGACTGGTCACCCCTCCACTTT
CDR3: CASSEGAGDWSPLHF

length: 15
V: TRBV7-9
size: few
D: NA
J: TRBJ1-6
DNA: TGTGCCAGCAGCCCATGGGACCGCGATAATTCACCCCTCCACTTT
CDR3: CASSPWDRDNSPLHF

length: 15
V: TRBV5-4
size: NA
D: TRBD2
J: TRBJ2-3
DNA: TGTGCCAGCAGCTTGGATGCGGGAGGGCCTGTTACGCAGTATTTT
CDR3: CASSLDAGGPVTQYF

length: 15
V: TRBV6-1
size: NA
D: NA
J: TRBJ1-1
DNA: TGTGCCAGCAGTGATCGGTCCAGCCGGAACACTGAAGCTTTCTTT
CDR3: CASSDRSSRNTEAFF

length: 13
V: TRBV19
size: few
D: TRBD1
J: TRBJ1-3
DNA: TGTGCCAGTAGTAGGGACAGCGGAAACACCATATATTTT
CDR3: CASSRDSGNTIYF

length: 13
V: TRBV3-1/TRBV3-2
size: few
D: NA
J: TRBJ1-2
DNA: TGTGCCAGCAGCCTTTCCGGACAAGCTGGCTACACCTTC
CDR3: CASSLSGQAGYTF

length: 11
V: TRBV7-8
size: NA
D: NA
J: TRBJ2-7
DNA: TGTGCCAGCAGCCCATACTACGAGCAGTACTTC
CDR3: CASSPYYEQYF

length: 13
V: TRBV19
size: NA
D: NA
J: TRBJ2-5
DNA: TGTGCCAGTAGTAGGGTATCTGAGGGGACCCAGTACTTC
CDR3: CASSRVSEGTQYF

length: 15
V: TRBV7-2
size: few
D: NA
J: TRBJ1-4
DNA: TGTGCCAGCAGCCAACGTGGGGGGCGCGTTGAAAAACTGTTTTTT
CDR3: CASSQRGGRVEKLFF

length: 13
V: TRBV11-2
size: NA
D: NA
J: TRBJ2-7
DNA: TGTGCCAGCAGCTTGGCCGCTACCTACGAGCAGTACTTC
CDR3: CASSLAATYEQYF

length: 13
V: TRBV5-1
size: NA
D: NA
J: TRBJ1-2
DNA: TGCGCCAGCAGCCCGATGACAGGCGGTGGCTACACCTTC
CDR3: CASSPMTGGGYTF

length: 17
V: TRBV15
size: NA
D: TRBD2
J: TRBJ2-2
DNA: TGTGCCACCAGCAGAGGCGACGGGGGGGCGAACACCGGGGAGCTGTTTTTT
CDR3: CATSRGDGGANTGELFF

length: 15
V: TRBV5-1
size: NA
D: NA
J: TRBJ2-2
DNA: TGCGCCAGCAGCTCCGGGACTGGGAACACCGGGGAGCTGTTTTTT
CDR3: CASSSGTGNTGELFF

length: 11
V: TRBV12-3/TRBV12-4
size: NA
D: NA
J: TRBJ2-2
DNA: TGTGCCAGCAGTTTTTCCGGGGAGCTGTTTTTT
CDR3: CASSFSGELFF

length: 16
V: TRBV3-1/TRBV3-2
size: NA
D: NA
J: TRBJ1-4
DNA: TGTGCCAGCAGCCAAGGGGGCACAACCGCTAATGAAAAACTGTTTTTT
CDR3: CASSQGGTTANEKLFF

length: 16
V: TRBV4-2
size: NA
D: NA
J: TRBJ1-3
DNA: TGTGCCAGCAGCCAAGACCCGGGAATCTCTGGAAACACCATATATTTT
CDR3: CASSQDPGISGNTIYF

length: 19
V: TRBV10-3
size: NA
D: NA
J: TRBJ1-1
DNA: TGTGCCATCAGTGAGTCGATATTGAACACCAACTCCATGAACACTGAAGCTTTCTTT
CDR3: CAISESILNTNSMNTEAFF

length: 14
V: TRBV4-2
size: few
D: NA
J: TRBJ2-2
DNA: TGTGCCAGCAGCCAAGATTACGGCACCGGGGAGCTGTTTTTT
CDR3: CASSQDYGTGELFF

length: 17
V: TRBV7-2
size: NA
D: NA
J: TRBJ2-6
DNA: TGTGCCAGCAGCTTCGGGACACTTCACTCTGGGGCCAACGTCCTGACTTTC
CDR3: CASSFGTLHSGANVLTF

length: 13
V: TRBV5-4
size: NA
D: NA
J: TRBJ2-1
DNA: TGTGCCAGCAGCTTGAGGGTCACTAATGAGCAGTTCTTC
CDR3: CASSLRVTNEQFF

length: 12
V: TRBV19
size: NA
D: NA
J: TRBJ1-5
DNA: TGTGCCAGTAGTATGTGGGGGGTAGCCCAGCATTTT
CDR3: CASSMWGVAQHF

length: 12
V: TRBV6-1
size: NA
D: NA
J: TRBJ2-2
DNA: TGTGCCAGCAGTGAAAGAGGGCCGGCGCTGTTTTTT
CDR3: CASSERGPALFF

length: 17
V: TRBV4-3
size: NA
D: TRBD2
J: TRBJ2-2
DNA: TGCGCCAGCAGCCAAGCTGTGACGGGGGGGCGGTTCGGGGAGCTGTTTTTT
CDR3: CASSQAVTGGRFGELFF

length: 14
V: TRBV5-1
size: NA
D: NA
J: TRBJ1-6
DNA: TGCGCCAGCAGCCTGATTGATTGGGGGTCACCCCTCCACTTT
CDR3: CASSLIDWGSPLHF

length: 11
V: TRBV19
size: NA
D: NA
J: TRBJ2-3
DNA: TGTGCCAGTAGTGCCGGAGATACGCAGTATTTT
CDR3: CASSAGDTQYF

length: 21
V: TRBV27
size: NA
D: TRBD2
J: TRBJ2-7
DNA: TGTGCCAGCAGTTCCATACCGGGACTAGCGGGCAAGAGTGCCTCTTCCTACGAGCAGTACTTC
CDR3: CASSSIPGLAGKSASSYEQYF

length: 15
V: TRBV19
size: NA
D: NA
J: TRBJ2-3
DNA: TGTGCCAGTAGTATCGGTAGGGAGAGCGCAGATACGCAGTATTTT
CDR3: CASSIGRESADTQYF

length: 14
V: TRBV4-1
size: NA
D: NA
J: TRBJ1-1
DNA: TGCGCCAGCAGCCAAGATCACAATAACGCTGAAGCTTTCTTT
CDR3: CASSQDHNNAEAFF

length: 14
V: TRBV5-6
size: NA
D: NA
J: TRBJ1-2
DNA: TGTGCCAGCAGCCCGACCCACAGGGAGGACGGCTACACCTTC
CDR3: CASSPTHREDGYTF

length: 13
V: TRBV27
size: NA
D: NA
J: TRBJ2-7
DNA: TGTGCCAGCAGTTCCCCCAAAGACCACGAGCAGTACTTC
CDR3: CASSSPKDHEQYF

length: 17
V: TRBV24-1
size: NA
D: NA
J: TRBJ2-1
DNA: TGTGCCACCAGTGATGGCCGGGACTTGAGCTCCTACAATGAGCAGTTCTTC
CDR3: CATSDGRDLSSYNEQFF

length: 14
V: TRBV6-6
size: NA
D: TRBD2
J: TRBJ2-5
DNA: TGTGCCAGCAGTCCCAGGACTAGCGTAGAGACCCAGTACTTC
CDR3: CASSPRTSVETQYF

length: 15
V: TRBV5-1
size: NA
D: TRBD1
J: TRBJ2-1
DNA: TGCGCCAGCAGACCCGGGACAGGGAACTACAATGAGCAGTTCTTC
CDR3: CASRPGTGNYNEQFF

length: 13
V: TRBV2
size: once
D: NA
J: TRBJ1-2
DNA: TGTGCCAGCAGTGAACGGGGGAGCTATGGCTACACCTTC
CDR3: CASSERGSYGYTF